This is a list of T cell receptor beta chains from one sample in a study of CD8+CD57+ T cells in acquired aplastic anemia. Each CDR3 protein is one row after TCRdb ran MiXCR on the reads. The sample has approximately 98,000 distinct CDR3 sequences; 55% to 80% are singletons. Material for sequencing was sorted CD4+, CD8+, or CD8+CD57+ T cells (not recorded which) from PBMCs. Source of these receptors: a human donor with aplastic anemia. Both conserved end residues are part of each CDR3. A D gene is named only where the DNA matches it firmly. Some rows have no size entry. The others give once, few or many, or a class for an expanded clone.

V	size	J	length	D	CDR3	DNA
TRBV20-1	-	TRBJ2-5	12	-	CSAKGPAETQYF	TGCAGTGCAAAGGGGCCCGCGGAGACCCAGTACTTC
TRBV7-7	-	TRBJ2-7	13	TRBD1	CASSWGQTYEQYF	TGTGCTAGCAGCTGGGGACAGACCTACGAGCAGTACTTC
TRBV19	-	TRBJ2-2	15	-	CASSRGSRNTGELFF	TGTGCCAGTAGTAGGGGGAGCAGAAACACCGGGGAGCTGTTTTTT
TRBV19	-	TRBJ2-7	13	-	CASSIRPAYEQYF	TGTGCCAGTAGTATCAGGCCAGCCTACGAGCAGTACTTC
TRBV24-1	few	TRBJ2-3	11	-	CATSERDTQYF	TGTGCCACCAGTGAAAGGGATACGCAGTATTTT
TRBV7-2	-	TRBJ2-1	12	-	CASSRAHNEQFF	TGTGCCAGCAGCCGCGCACACAATGAGCAGTTCTTC
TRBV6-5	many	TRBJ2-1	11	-	CASSNQNEQFF	TGTGCCAGCAGTAACCAGAATGAGCAGTTCTTC
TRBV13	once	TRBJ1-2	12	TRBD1	CASSLTGNGYTF	TGTGCCAGCAGCTTGACAGGGAATGGCTACACCTTC
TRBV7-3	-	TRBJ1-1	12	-	CASSSYTREAFF	TGTGCCAGCAGCTCGTATACCCGTGAAGCTTTCTTT
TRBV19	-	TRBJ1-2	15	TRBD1	CASSTPTGHPYGYTF	TGTGCCAGTAGTACCCCGACAGGGCATCCCTATGGCTACACCTTC
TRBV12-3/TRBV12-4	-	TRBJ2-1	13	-	CASSLSSRQRQFF	TGTGCCAGCAGTTTATCTTCTCGTCAAAGGCAGTTCTTC
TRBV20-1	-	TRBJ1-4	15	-	CSARARNPGGEKLFF	TGCAGTGCTAGAGCCCGGAATCCCGGGGGTGAAAAACTGTTTTTT
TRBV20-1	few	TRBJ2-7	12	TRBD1	CSAQGQGHEQYF	TGCAGTGCTCAGGGACAGGGCCACGAGCAGTACTTC
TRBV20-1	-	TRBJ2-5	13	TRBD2	CSAGRLAAETQYF	TGCAGTGCTGGTAGACTAGCCGCGGAGACCCAGTACTTC
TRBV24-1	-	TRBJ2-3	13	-	CASSGPSTDTQYF	TGTGCCAGCAGCGGACCTAGCACAGATACGCAGTATTTT
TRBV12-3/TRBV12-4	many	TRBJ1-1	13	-	CASRAGSNTEAFF	TGTGCCAGCAGAGCGGGCTCCAACACTGAAGCTTTCTTT
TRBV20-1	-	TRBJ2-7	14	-	CSVLPAGRSYEQYF	TGCAGTGTATTACCAGCGGGCCGATCCTACGAGCAGTACTTC
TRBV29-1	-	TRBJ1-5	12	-	CSVEDSNQPQHF	TGCAGCGTTGAAGACAGCAATCAGCCCCAGCATTTT
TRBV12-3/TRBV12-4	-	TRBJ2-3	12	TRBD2	CASSAAGGAQYF	TGTGCCAGCAGTGCTGCGGGGGGTGCGCAGTATTTT
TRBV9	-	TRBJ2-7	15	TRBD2	CASSANPGLAGEQYF	TGTGCCAGCAGCGCTAACCCGGGACTAGCAGGGGAGCAGTACTTC
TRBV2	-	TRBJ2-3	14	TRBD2	CASSVSGITDTQYF	TGTGCCAGCAGCGTTAGCGGGATCACAGATACGCAGTATTTT
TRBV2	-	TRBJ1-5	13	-	CASRQYGDQPQHF	TGTGCCAGCAGACAGTACGGTGACCAGCCCCAGCATTTT
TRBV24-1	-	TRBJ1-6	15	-	CATSDLRGFNSPLHF	TGTGCCACCAGTGATTTGCGAGGGTTTAATTCACCCCTCCACTTT
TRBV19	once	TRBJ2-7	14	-	CASSPRAEYYEQYF	TGTGCCAGTAGCCCACGGGCGGAGTACTACGAGCAGTACTTC
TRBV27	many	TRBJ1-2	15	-	CASSLSVGGNYGYTF	TGTGCCAGCAGTTTATCGGTTGGGGGCAACTATGGCTACACCTTC
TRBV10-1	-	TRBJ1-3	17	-	CANQPGREDESGNTIYF	TGCGCCAACCAACCGGGACGGGAAGACGAATCTGGAAACACCATATATTTT
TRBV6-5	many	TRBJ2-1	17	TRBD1	CASSYSAGQGVRNEQFF	TGTGCCAGCAGTTACTCGGCGGGCCAGGGGGTTCGCAATGAGCAGTTCTTC
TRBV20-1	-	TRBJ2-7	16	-	CSALIPEGVQGTEQYF	TGCAGTGCCCTTATACCCGAAGGGGTGCAGGGGACCGAGCAGTACTTC
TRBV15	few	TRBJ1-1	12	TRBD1	CATSSRDRGAFF	TGTGCCACCAGCAGCCGGGACAGGGGAGCTTTCTTT
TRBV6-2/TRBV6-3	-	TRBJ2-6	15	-	CASSPQSPGANVLTF	TGTGCCAGCAGTCCGCAGAGCCCTGGGGCCAACGTCCTGACTTTC
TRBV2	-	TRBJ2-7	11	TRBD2	CASTGGGEQYF	TGTGCCAGCACCGGGGGGGGCGAGCAGTACTTC
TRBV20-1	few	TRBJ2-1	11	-	CSASVINEQFF	TGCAGTGCTAGTGTGATCAATGAGCAGTTCTTC
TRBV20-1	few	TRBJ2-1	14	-	CSARRPRGEDEQFF	TGCAGTGCTAGACGGCCCAGGGGGGAGGATGAGCAGTTCTTC
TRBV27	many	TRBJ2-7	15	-	CASSLAGRSSYEQYF	TGTGCCAGCAGTTTAGCGGGACGGAGCTCCTACGAGCAGTACTTC
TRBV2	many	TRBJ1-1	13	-	CANRELMNTEAFF	TGTGCCAACCGGGAGCTCATGAACACTGAAGCTTTCTTT
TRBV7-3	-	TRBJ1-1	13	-	CASSLLAATEAFF	TGTGCCAGCAGCTTACTGGCTGCCACTGAAGCTTTCTTT
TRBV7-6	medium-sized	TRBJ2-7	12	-	CASSPGVGEQYF	TGTGCCAGCAGCCCCGGGGTGGGAGAGCAGTACTTC
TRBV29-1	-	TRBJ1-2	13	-	CSVEDLNNYGYTF	TGCAGCGTTGAAGATCTTAATAACTATGGCTACACCTTC
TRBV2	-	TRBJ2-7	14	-	CASSPRRVAYEQYF	TGTGCCAGCTCCCCTCGGCGGGTCGCCTACGAGCAGTACTTC
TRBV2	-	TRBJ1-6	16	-	CASSGGGRLDNSPLHF	TGTGCCAGCAGTGGGGGAGGGAGGCTGGATAATTCACCCCTCCACTTT
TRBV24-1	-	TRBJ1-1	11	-	CATKDGAEAFF	TGTGCTACCAAGGACGGGGCTGAAGCTTTCTTT
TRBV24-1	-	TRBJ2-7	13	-	CATDRDLGYEQYF	TGTGCCACCGACCGGGACTTGGGTTACGAGCAGTACTTC
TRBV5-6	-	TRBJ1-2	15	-	CASYPGTRLVYGYTF	TGTGCCAGTTATCCCGGGACAAGGTTGGTCTATGGCTACACCTTC
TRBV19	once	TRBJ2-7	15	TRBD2	CASSTALSGSYEQYF	TGTGCCAGTAGTACAGCCCTTAGCGGGAGCTACGAGCAGTACTTC
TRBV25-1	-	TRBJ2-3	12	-	CASSEGPHTQYF	TGTGCCAGCAGTGAGGGCCCCCATACGCAGTATTTT
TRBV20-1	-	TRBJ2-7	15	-	CSARDLRRSSYEQYF	TGCAGTGCTAGAGATCTTCGACGGAGCTCCTACGAGCAGTACTTC
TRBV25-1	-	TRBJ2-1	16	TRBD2	CASSEIAAGGSDEQFF	TGTGCCAGCAGTGAAATTGCAGCGGGAGGAAGCGATGAGCAGTTCTTC
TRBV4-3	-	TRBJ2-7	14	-	CASSPSVGGYEQYF	TGCGCCAGCAGCCCCTCGGTGGGGGGCTACGAGCAGTACTTC
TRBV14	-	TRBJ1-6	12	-	CASSQGSSPLHF	TGTGCCAGCAGCCAAGGGAGTTCACCCCTCCACTTT
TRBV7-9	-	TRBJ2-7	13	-	CASSPPISYEQYF	TGTGCCAGCAGTCCTCCAATCTCCTACGAGCAGTACTTC
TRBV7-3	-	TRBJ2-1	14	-	CASSLVSRFNEQFF	TGTGCCAGCAGCTTAGTTTCGCGGTTCAATGAGCAGTTCTTC